These 27 T cell receptor beta chains came from one sample sequenced in a study of cytomegalovirus exposure and HLA in healthy donors. Primers for the PCR totalled 60 Vbeta and 13 Jbeta. TCRdb keeps only in-frame clones here, not all; method: immunoSEQ multiplex PCR. The sample comprises approximately 170,000 clones, just under 75% of which are singletons, and around 3.2% rests with the top ten. Sequencing input: PBMCs. These receptors originate from a woman in her 30s in good health and CMV-seropositive.

This clone has a handful of counts. The chain employs TRBV5-5 and TRBJ1-5, with 7 positions matching TRBD1. Trimming removed 2 bases from V and 1 base from J; junction bases left unmatched: 3. Germline lookup yields CDR1 SGHKS and CDR2 YYEKEE (reference sequence). The length of the CDR3 is 15 residues. The CDR3: CASSLLQGSNQPQHF. DNA of the CDR3: TGTGCCAGCAGCTTACTACAGGGGAGCAATCAGCCCCAGCATTTT.

This chain links TRBV6-1 with TRBJ1-2; D gene ambiguous. The length of the CDR3 is 13 residues. Trimming pared 3 bases from V and 5 bases from J, leaving 10 bases between. Germline V gene lookup returns CDR1 MNHNS and CDR2 SASEGT. DNA of the CDR3: TGTGCCAGCAGTGACCCGTGGACTTATGGCTACACCTTC. Protein product: CASSDPWTYGYTF.

The genes are TRBV10-2 and TRBJ2-3; maybe TRBD2 (5 bases). Trimming took off 2 bases at V and 6 bases at J, with 15 bases between the two ends. The CDR3 totals 15 residues. CDR1 is WSHSY, CDR2 SAAADI, per germline. The CDR3 sequence is CASSEQGGARDTQYF. Written as DNA, the CDR3 is TGCGCCAGCAGTGAGCAAGGAGGCGCTCGGGATACGCAGTATTTT.

This clone was recorded once. The chain employs TRBV28 and TRBJ2-7; 10 bases line up with TRBD2. Germline V gives CDR1 MDHEN, CDR2 SYDVKM. With 6 bases clipped from V and 2 bases from J, the junction kept 7 bases outside the gene matches. The CDR3 length is 15 residues. CDR3 loop: CASSPASGRPYEQYF. CDR3 sequence (DNA): TGTGCCAGCAGCCCGGCTAGCGGGAGACCCTACGAGCAGTACTTC.

The rearrangement joins TRBV4-1 to TRBJ1-5; D possibly corresponds to TRBD1 (5 bases). Germline CDR1 reads MGHRA; CDR2 reads YSYEKL. The CDR3 runs 16 residues. Trimming cost V 0 bases and J 2 bases, with 11 bases left between them. The chain's CDR3 is CASSQELREGNQPQHF. CDR3 nucleotides: TGCGCCAGCAGCCAAGAACTCAGGGAAGGCAATCAGCCCCAGCATTTT.

This sequence joins TRBV2 and TRBJ2-5; TRBD2 matches at 9 bases. Per germline, CDR1 SNHLY and CDR2 FYNNEI. J was trimmed by 4 bases and V by 3 bases; bases with no gene match: 12. The CDR3 contains 17 residues. CDR3 in DNA: TGTGCCAGCAGTGACGGGCTAGCGGGATCAGTTAGAGAGACCCAGTACTTC. It encodes CASSDGLAGSVRETQYF.

The chain joins TRBV5-4 to TRBJ2-1; possibly TRBD2 for D (6 bases). Looked up from germline, CDR1 is SGHNT and CDR2 is YYREEE (reference sequence). The CDR3 is made up of 15 amino acids. Trimming shortened V by 1 base and J by 2 bases, and 10 bases separated the two germline ends. In nucleotides, the CDR3 is TGTGCCAGCAGCTTGTGGGAGGCGGCCTACAATGAGCAGTTCTTC. It is translated as CASSLWEAAYNEQFF.

The chain combines TRBV28 with TRBJ2-5; 9 nucleotides align to TRBD2. The CDR3 length is 15 residues. Germline CDR1 and CDR2: MDHEN and SYDVKM. Losses at the gene ends were 3 bases for V and 5 bases for J; bases not matched to a gene: 7. The CDR3 bases are TGTGCCAGCAGTTTTTCGCTAGCGGGACGTGAGACCCAGTACTTC. Translated: CASSFSLAGRETQYF.

The J gene is TRBJ2-3, the V gene TRBV7-9; D is ambiguous. Germline CDR1 and CDR2: SEHNR and FQNEAQ (reference sequence). This CDR3 is built from 12 residues. V was shortened by 6 bases and J by 0 bases, with 4 bases between the two germline ends. CDR3 nucleotide sequence: TGTGCCAGCAGGTCTAGCACAGATACGCAGTATTTT. Translated: CASRSSTDTQYF.

The chain recombines TRBV11-3 with TRBJ2-3; a possible D gene is TRBD1 (5 bases). Looked up from germline, CDR1 is SGHNT and CDR2 is YENEEA. V was clipped by 2 bases and J by 5 bases, with 8 bases between them. The CDR3 loop spans 13 amino acids. The CDR3 sequence is CASSLQGRDTQYF. CDR3 sequence (DNA): TGTGCCAGCAGCTTACAGGGCAGAGATACGCAGTATTTT. Full variable domain (outside the CDR3, taken from reference TRBV11-3 and TRBJ2-3): EAGVVQSPRYKIIEKKQPVAFWCNPISGHNTLYWYLQNLGQGPELLIRYENEEAVDDSQLPKDRFSAERLKGVDSTLKIQPAELGDSAVYLCASSLQGRDTQYFGPGTRLTVL.

The J gene is TRBJ1-5, the V gene TRBV28; 7 bases are shared with TRBD1. This CDR3 spans 12 amino acids. V was clipped by 6 bases and J by 5 bases; unmatched bases: 1. The V gene's germline CDR1 is MDHEN and CDR2 SYDVKM. CDR3 loop: CASSDRDQPQHF. CDR3 sequence (DNA): TGTGCCAGCAGCGACAGGGATCAGCCCCAGCATTTT.

The CDR3 nucleotides are TGTGCCAGCGGGCCCTTGACGAATCTGAACACTGAAGCTTTCTTT. Encoded protein: CASGPLTNLNTEAFF. This chain joins TRBV28 and TRBJ1-1; D unresolved. The CDR3 runs to 15 residues. CDR1 is MDHEN, CDR2 SYDVKM, per germline. The V and J ends lost 8 bases and 0 bases respectively, with 16 bases between them.

In DNA form, the CDR3 reads TGCGCCAGCAGCCGACAGAGATATAACTATGGCTACACCTTC. Protein sequence: CASSRQRYNYGYTF. V gene TRBV5-1 combines with J gene TRBJ1-2, with a tentative D call TRBD1 (5 bases). The V end lost 4 bases, the J end lost 1 base, and 11 bases lay between the germline ends. CDR1 SGHRS and CDR2 YFSETQ come from the germline V gene. This CDR3 is 14 amino acids long.

A few counts support this clone. An end of the junction does not agree with germline; a read error may underlie this. The V and J genes are TRBV7-2 and TRBJ2-7; TRBD2 agrees at 10 bases. Germline V CDR1 and CDR2: SGHTA, FQGNSA. The CDR3 consists of 15 residues. The CDR3 bases are TGTGCCAGCAGCCCTACTAGCGGGGTTGTCTACGGGCAGTACTTC. Its translation: CASSPTSGVVYGQYF.

The V gene is TRBV19, the J gene TRBJ1-2; D not certain. V shed 6 bases and J shed 2 bases, with 13 bases lying between them. The CDR3 contains 14 residues. From germline, CDR1 is LNHDA and CDR2 SQIVND (reference sequence). CDR3 in amino acids: CASRRRETNYGYTF. Here the CDR3 DNA reads TGTGCCAGTAGACGCCGGGAGACCAACTATGGCTACACCTTC. Looking up the rest from reference TRBV19 and TRBJ1-2 gives the full variable domain: DGGITQSPKYLFRKEGQNVTLSCEQNLNHDAMYWYRQDPGQGLRLIYYSQIVNDFQKGDIAEGYSVSREKKESFPLTVTSAQKNPTAFYLCASRRRETNYGYTFGSGTRLTVV.

This chain links TRBV28 with TRBJ2-3; 7 bases fit TRBD2. This CDR3 is built from 16 residues. Germline lookup yields CDR1 MDHEN and CDR2 SYDVKM. V was clipped by 2 bases and J by 2 bases; unmatched bases: 7. CDR3 in DNA: TGTGCCAGCAGTTTACCTCGGGGAGGGGACACAGATACGCAGTATTTT. Translated: CASSLPRGGDTDTQYF. Variable domain in full (rest from reference TRBV28 and TRBJ2-3): DVKVTQSSRYLVKRTGEKVFLECVQDMDHENMFWYRQDPGLGLRLIYFSYDVKMKEKGDIPEGYSVSREKKERFSLILESASTNQTSMYLCASSLPRGGDTDTQYFGPGTRLTVL.

The chain combines TRBV30 with TRBJ1-2, with 8 bases matching TRBD1. CDR3 length: 16 amino acids. The V and J ends lost 2 bases and 1 base, in that order; junction bases with no gene match: 9. The germline V gene encodes CDR1 GTSNPN and CDR2 SVGIG (reference sequence). The CDR3 sequence: CAWSLEGQASNYGYTF. CDR3 DNA sequence: TGTGCCTGGAGTCTCGAGGGACAGGCAAGTAACTATGGCTACACCTTC.

The V and J genes are TRBV28 and TRBJ1-5, with D maybe TRBD1 (5 bases). CDR1 and CDR2 (germline): MDHEN, SYDVKM. V was clipped by 5 bases and J by 5 bases, with 13 bases between them. This CDR3 has 14 amino acids. In nucleotides, the CDR3 is TGTGCCAGCAGTCTCCCGGGGGGATATCAGCCCCAGCATTTT. Its protein is CASSLPGGYQPQHF.

This rearrangement joins TRBV28 to TRBJ2-2; TRBD2 is a possible D gene (6 bases). Germline V gene lookup returns CDR1 MDHEN and CDR2 SYDVKM. The V and J ends lost 3 bases and 4 bases respectively, with 18 bases between them. The CDR3 runs to 17 residues. This chain's CDR3 is CASSFSIHGEATGELFF. The CDR3 bases are TGTGCCAGCAGTTTCTCCATTCACGGGGAGGCCACCGGGGAGCTGTTTTTT. The whole variable domain, filled in from reference TRBV28 and TRBJ2-2, reads DVKVTQSSRYLVKRTGEKVFLECVQDMDHENMFWYRQDPGLGLRLIYFSYDVKMKEKGDIPEGYSVSREKKERFSLILESASTNQTSMYLCASSFSIHGEATGELFFGEGSRLTVL.

This chain connects TRBV28 to TRBJ1-2, with 7 bases fitting TRBD1. CDR3 length equals 17 residues. V shed 3 bases and J 3 bases; nucleotides not matched to a gene: 13. Germline lookup yields CDR1 MDHEN and CDR2 SYDVKM. The CDR3 spells CASSFRTGAGVYYGYTF. In nucleotides, the CDR3 is TGTGCCAGCAGTTTTAGGACAGGAGCTGGGGTTTACTATGGCTACACCTTC.

The chain has TRBV27 and TRBJ2-2; 7 bases are a match to TRBD2. CDR1 is MNHEY and CDR2 is SMNVEV in the germline V gene (reference sequence). Trimming took 3 bases from V and 8 from J; bases not matched to a gene: 12. CDR3 length equals 16 residues. CDR3 region: CASSFFGEGGLGELFF. In DNA form, the CDR3 reads TGTGCCAGCAGTTTTTTCGGCGAGGGAGGGTTGGGGGAGCTGTTTTTT.

This chain connects TRBV9 to TRBJ2-3; a possible D gene is TRBD2 (5 bases). The CDR3 is made up of 15 amino acids. Germline V CDR1 and CDR2: SGDLS, YYNGEE. Trimming took 4 bases from V and 0 from J, leaving 12 bases between them. In nucleotides, the CDR3 is TGTGCCAGCAGCCCAAGAAGCGGCAGCACAGATACGCAGTATTTT. Translated: CASSPRSGSTDTQYF.

This chain connects TRBV28 to TRBJ2-7; a possible D gene is TRBD1 (6 bases). CDR3 length: 15 residues. V was clipped by 5 bases and J by 0 bases, with 14 bases between them. Germline V gene lookup returns CDR1 MDHEN and CDR2 SYDVKM. The CDR3 sequence is CASSPTGPPSYEQYF. In DNA, the CDR3 is TGTGCCAGCAGTCCGACAGGTCCCCCCTCCTACGAGCAGTACTTC.

The chain couples TRBV18 to TRBJ2-7; maybe TRBD1 (5 bases). V shed 3 bases and J shed 6 bases, with 12 bases lying between them. CDR1 and CDR2 (germline): KGHSH, LQKENI. The CDR3 runs to 13 residues. CDR3 nucleotide sequence: TGTGCCAGCTCACCGGACCTTGGGGCCGAGCAGTACTTC. Translation: CASSPDLGAEQYF. The full variable domain, its missing parts supplied by reference TRBV18 and TRBJ2-7, is NAGVMQNPRHLVRRRGQEARLRCSPMKGHSHVYWYRQLPEEGLKFMVYLQKENIIDESGMPKERFSAEFPKEGPSILRIQQVVRGDSAAYFCASSPDLGAEQYFGPGTRLTVT.

The chain uses TRBV7-9 and TRBJ2-3, with D unclear. The CDR3 has 13 amino acids. V gave up 5 bases and J gave up 2 bases, with 8 bases separating them. Germline V gene sequence: CDR1 SEHNR, CDR2 FQNEAQ (reference sequence). In DNA form, the CDR3 reads TGTGCCAGCAGCCCCGAGAACACAGATACGCAGTATTTT. Residues: CASSPENTDTQYF.

Regarding this clone: Other DNA sequences in this sample translate to the same CDR3. The V gene is TRBV27, the J gene TRBJ2-7; D is undetermined. This CDR3 spans 13 amino acids. V lost 3 bases, J lost 3 bases, and 9 bases lay in between. In germline, CDR1 is MNHEY, CDR2 SMNVEV (reference sequence). The CDR3 coding sequence is TGTGCCAGCAGTTTGGGCACCGACTACGAGCAGTACTTC. This sequence encodes CASSLGTDYEQYF.

The chain employs TRBV2 and TRBJ2-5, with 8 bases identical to TRBD1. TRBJ2-7 matches the DNA end more closely, so the J call is doubtful. The CDR3 spans 15 residues. Germline loops: CDR1 SNHLY, CDR2 FYNNEI. The CDR3 protein is CASSGVWTGSGEQYF. The DNA for the CDR3 is TGTGCCAGCAGTGGGGTGTGGACAGGGTCGGGCGAGCAGTACTTC.